This T cell receptor (beta chain) originates from a study of T cell repertoires in cytomegalovirus infection. Concerning this clonotype: Its antigen is unidentified.

TCRdb re-called the reads through MiXCR, storing one row per CDR3 protein. The table lists about half a million distinct CDR3 sequences, roughly 42% of them singletons. V was trimmed by 4 bases and J by 8 bases, leaving 17 bases between them. This CDR3 has 15 residues. Germline CDR1 and CDR2: SGHTA and FQGTGA. Study-wide findings and caveats: HLA-C-restricted CMV clonotypes gave the most frequent clonotype in two of eight donors.

The sequencing used cultured PBMCs, collected from culture after CMV antigen stimulation. This sequence was found in a human donor in good health (CMV status not recorded). Some clones in this sample may be carry-over from other donors' samples. The gene calls are TRBV7-3 and TRBJ1-4, with a weak D call TRBD1 (6 bases). The DNA for the CDR3 is TGTGCCAGCAGCTCCTACAGGGAGCTTCGGGAAAAACTGTTTTTT. Residues: CASSSYRELREKLFF.